This TCR beta chain stems from a study of T cells in Graves' hyperthyroidism and ophthalmopathy. What was amplified from RNA transcripts were TCR beta CDR3 regions. HTBI primers were employed in a first-round RT-PCR of the TCR CDR3. TCRdb reprocessed the multiplex PCR reads with MiXCR, giving one entry per CDR3 protein. The data show fewer than 450,000 distinct CDR3 sequences, approximately 14% seen once. The CDR3 is 18 residues long. CDR1 and CDR2 from the germline V gene are SGHTA and FQGNSA. The V segment lost 1 base and the J segment 5 bases; nucleotides outside the gene matches: 11. At least ten counts were recorded for this clonotype.

The rearrangement links TRBV7-2 to TRBJ2-2, with TRBD1 identical over 9 bases. The source of this sequence is a woman aged 55-69 years with Graves' ophthalmopathy. Sequencing input: blood. CDR3 nucleotide sequence: TGTGCCAGCAGCTTAGATTTCGAGACAGGGGGACGGACCGGGGAGCTGTTTTTT. As protein: CASSLDFETGGRTGELFF. The variable domain in full, completed from reference TRBV7-2 and TRBJ2-2, reads GAGVSQSPSNKVTEKGKDVELRCDPISGHTALYWYRQSLGQGLEFLIYFQGNSAPDKSGLPSDRFSAERTGGSVSTLTIQRTQQEDSAVYLCASSLDFETGGRTGELFFGEGSRLTVL.